Described below is a single T cell receptor (beta chain) sequence and its context. One junction end disagrees with the germline gene, perhaps due to a read error. A primer in the constant region served to generate TCR beta cDNA from about 470 ng of total RNA. ARM-PCR was slightly modified, and three nested multiplex PCR rounds with it gave rise to the TCR beta libraries. Each of the first two PCR rounds ran approximately 11 cycles with TRBV1-TRBV30 forward and C-beta reverse primers. MiXCR, run by TCRdb on the multiplex PCR reads, gives a single entry per CDR3 protein. The sample records 300,000 to 350,000 distinct CDR3 sequences, about 65% being singletons. RNA was extracted from whole blood without cell sorting, alongside germline DNA. The data belong to a study of tumor-infiltrating lymphocytes in primary liver carcinoma. Germline CDR1 is SGHAT and CDR2 is FQNNGV. This CDR3 is built from 13 residues.

This sequence originates from a man aged 35 to 55 with primary liver carcinoma and hepatitis B virus infection. Specimen: peripheral blood. V and J are TRBV11-2 and TRBJ1-2, with 7 bases lining up with TRBD1. The CDR3 loop reads CVSSSDRSYGYTF. In DNA, the CDR3 is TGTGTCAGCAGTTCGGACAGGAGCTATGGCTACACCTTC.